This T cell receptor (beta chain) was observed in a study of human T cells and chemical hapten exposure. General study findings and limits: The study found that DPC sensitization did not change TCRs above 1 in 1000 frequency. All donors were alopecia patients, so their immunity may differ from that of healthy people.

This clonotype was counted only a few times. Its antigen is unidentified. Via MiXCR, TCRdb re-called the RACE reads, giving one row per CDR3 protein. The table records over 100,000 distinct CDR3 sequences, around 10% of them present only once. Time point noted: patch test 3, about 24 weeks after DPC sensitization. Treatment in this sample: therapeutic diphenylcyclopropenone sensitization with weekly scalp DPC. Germline CDR1 reads DFQATT; CDR2 reads SNEGSKA (reference sequence). The CDR3 has 15 amino acids. Trimming left V 0 bases short and J 0 bases short, with 10 bases between. The chain recombines TRBV20-1 with TRBJ2-3, with TRBD2 as a possible D gene (6 bases). The clonotype comes from a woman aged 45 to 65 with alopecia areata. Some clones in this sample may be carry-over from other donors' samples. The sequencing here drew on whole blood, taken in connection with sensitization to the hapten diphenylcyclopropenone (DPC). CDR3 in DNA: TGCAGTGCTAGAGATCCAAGCGGGAGCACAGATACGCAGTATTTT. This encodes CSARDPSGSTDTQYF.